This T cell receptor (beta chain) appears in the sequencing data of a study of blood T cell repertoires in COVID-19. Study-level background: Whether acute or convalescent, the COVID-19 samples came from the United States, Italy and Spain. T cells, B-cell-depleted T cells, or PBMCs provided the cDNA or gDNA that served as material.

Authors' data handling: Using reference gene primer amplification, nucleated cell counts were estimated. Produced via immunoSEQ multiplex PCR; TCRdb's table is partial and in-frame only. That table is the source of V, J and clone size, and D and trimming were worked out from the DNA. The sample yields some 230,000 clones, about 80% seen once. CDR1 is LNHDA and CDR2 is SQIVND in the germline V gene (reference sequence). This CDR3 spans 14 amino acids. V shed 9 bases and J shed 7 bases, with 16 bases lying between them. The source of this sequence is a woman aged 55-69 years with acute or convalescent COVID-19. Sequencing was done on a sample of peripheral blood. This chain joins TRBV19 and TRBJ1-6; the D gene is possibly TRBD1 (6 bases). The CDR3 nucleotides read TGTGCCAGCGCTCCGGCGCAGGGGAATTCACCCCTCCACTTT. This codes for CASAPAQGNSPLHF.